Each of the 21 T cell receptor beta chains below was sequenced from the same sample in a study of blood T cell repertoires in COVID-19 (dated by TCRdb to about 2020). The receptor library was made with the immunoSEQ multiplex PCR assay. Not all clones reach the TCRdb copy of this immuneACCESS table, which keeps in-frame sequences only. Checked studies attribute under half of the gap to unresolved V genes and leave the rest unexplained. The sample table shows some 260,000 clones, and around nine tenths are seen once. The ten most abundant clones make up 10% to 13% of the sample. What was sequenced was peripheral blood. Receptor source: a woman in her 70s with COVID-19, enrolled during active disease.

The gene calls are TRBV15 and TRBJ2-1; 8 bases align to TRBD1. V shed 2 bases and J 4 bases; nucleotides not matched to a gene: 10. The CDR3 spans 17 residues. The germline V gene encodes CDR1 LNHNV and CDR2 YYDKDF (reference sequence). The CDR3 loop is CATSRNEDRGFYNEQFF. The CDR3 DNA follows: TGTGCCACCAGCAGAAACGAAGACAGGGGATTTTACAATGAGCAGTTCTTC.

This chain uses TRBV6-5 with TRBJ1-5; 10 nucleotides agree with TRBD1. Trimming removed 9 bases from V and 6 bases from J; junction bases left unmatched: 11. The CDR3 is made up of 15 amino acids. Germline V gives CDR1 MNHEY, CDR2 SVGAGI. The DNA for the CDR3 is TGTGCCAGATCAGACCGGGACAGGGGTTTTCAGCCCCAGCATTTT. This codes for CARSDRDRGFQPQHF.

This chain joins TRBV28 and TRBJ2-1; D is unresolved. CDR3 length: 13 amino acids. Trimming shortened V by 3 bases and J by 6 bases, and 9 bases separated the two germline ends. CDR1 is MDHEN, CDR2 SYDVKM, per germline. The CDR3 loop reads CASSLGEFNEQFF. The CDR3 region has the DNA TGTGCCAGCAGTTTGGGCGAGTTCAATGAGCAGTTCTTC.

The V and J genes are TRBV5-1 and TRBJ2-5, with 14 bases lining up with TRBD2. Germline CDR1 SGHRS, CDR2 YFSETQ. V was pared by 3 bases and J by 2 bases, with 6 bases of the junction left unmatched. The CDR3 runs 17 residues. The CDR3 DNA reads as TGCGCCAGCAGCTCGAGACTAGCGGGAGGGGGTCAAGAGACCCAGTACTTC. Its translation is CASSSRLAGGGQETQYF.

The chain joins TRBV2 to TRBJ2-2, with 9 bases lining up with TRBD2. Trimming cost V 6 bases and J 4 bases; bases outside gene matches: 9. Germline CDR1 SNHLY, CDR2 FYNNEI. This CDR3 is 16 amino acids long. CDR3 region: CASRPLAGVLTGELFF. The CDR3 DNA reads TGTGCCAGCAGGCCCTTAGCGGGAGTTCTCACCGGGGAGCTGTTTTTT.

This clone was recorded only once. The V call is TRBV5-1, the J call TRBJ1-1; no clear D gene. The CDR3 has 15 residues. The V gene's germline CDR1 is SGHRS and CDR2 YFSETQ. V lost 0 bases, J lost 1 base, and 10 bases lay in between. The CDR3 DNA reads TGCGCCAGCAGCTTGGCCGTACAAGAGAACACTGAAGCTTTCTTT. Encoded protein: CASSLAVQENTEAFF.

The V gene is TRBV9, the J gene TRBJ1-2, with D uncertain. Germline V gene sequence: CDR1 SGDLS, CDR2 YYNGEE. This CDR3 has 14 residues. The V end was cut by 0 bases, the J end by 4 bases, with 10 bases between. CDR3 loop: CASSVANEAYGYTF. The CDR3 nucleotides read TGTGCCAGCAGCGTAGCTAATGAAGCCTATGGCTACACCTTC. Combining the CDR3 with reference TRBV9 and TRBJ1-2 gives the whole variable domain DSGVTQTPKHLITATGQRVTLRCSPRSGDLSVYWYQQSLDQGLQFLIQYYNGEERAKGNILERFSAQQFPDLHSELNLSSLELGDSALYFCASSVANEAYGYTFGSGTRLTVV.

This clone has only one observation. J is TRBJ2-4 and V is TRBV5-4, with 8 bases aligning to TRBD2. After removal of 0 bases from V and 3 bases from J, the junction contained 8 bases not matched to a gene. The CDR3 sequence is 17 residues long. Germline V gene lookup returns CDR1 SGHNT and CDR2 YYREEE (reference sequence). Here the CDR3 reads CASSLGASGFDKNIQYF. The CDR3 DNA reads TGTGCCAGCAGCTTGGGAGCTAGCGGGTTTGACAAAAACATTCAGTACTTC. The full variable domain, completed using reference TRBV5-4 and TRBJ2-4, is ETGVTQSPTHLIKTRGQQVTLRCSSQSGHNTVSWYQQALGQGPQFIFQYYREEENGRGNFPPRFSGLQFPNYSSELNVNALELDDSALYLCASSLGASGFDKNIQYFGAGTRLSVL.

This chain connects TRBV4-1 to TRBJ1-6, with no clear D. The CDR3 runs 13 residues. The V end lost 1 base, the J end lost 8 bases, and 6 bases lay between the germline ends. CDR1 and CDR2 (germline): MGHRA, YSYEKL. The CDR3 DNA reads TGCGCCAGCAGCCAAGGACATGATTCACCCCTCCACTTT. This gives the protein CASSQGHDSPLHF.

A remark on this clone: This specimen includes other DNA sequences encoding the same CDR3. Here the CDR3 reads CASRLQGAGELFF. In DNA form, the CDR3 reads TGCGCCAGCAGACTACAGGGGGCCGGGGAGCTGTTTTTT. V and J are TRBV5-1 and TRBJ2-2; 8 bases fit TRBD1. The germline V gene has CDR1 SGHRS and CDR2 YFSETQ. V dropped 5 bases and J dropped 6; count of bases not matched to a gene: 3. CDR3 length equals 13 residues.

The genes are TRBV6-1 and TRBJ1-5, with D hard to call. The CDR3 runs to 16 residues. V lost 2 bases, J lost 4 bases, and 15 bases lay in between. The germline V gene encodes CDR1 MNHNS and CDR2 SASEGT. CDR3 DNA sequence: TGTGCCAGCAGTGAACGGGATAGAGGGTGGAATCAGCCCCAGCATTTT. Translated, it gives CASSERDRGWNQPQHF.

The CDR3 DNA follows: TGTGCCATCGGGGAAGGACTAGCGGCCTCCGAGCAGTACTTC. Its translation: CAIGEGLAASEQYF. The chain has TRBV10-3 and TRBJ2-7; TRBD2 aligns across 10 bases. The CDR3 extends over 14 amino acids. Germline CDR1 ENHRY, CDR2 SYGVKD. V shed 8 bases, J shed 6 bases, and the junction held 10 bases outside the gene matches.

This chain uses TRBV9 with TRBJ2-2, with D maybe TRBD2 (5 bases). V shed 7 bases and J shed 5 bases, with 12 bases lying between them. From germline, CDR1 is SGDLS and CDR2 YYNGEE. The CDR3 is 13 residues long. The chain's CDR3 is CASGGTGTGELFF. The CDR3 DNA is TGTGCCAGCGGAGGTACGGGGACCGGGGAGCTGTTTTTT.

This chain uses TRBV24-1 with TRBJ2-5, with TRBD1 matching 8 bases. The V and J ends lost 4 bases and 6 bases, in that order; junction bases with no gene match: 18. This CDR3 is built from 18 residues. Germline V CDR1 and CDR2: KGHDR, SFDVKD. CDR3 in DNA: TGTGCCACCAGTGACCCGAGGTGGGACGGTCAGGGGGCGCAGACCCAGTACTTC. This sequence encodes CATSDPRWDGQGAQTQYF.

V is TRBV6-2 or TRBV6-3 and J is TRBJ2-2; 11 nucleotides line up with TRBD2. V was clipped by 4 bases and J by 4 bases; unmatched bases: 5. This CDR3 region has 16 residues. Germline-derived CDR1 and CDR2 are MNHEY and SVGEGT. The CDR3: CASSLLAGGTTGELFF. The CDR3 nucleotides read TGTGCCAGCAGTTTGCTAGCGGGAGGTACCACCGGGGAGCTGTTTTTT.

Written as DNA, the CDR3 is TGTGCCAGCTCGGACAGGGGGACAACAACTAATGAAAAACTGTTTTTT. It codes for CASSDRGTTTNEKLFF. This sequence joins TRBV27 and TRBJ1-4, with 10 bases matching TRBD1. The V gene's germline CDR1 is MNHEY and CDR2 SMNVEV (reference sequence). The CDR3 sequence is 16 residues long. J was trimmed by 0 bases and V by 8 bases; bases with no gene match: 6.

The DNA for the CDR3 is TGTGCCAGCAAGTACAGGGGTACTAATGAAAAACTGTTTTTT. This encodes CASKYRGTNEKLFF. The gene calls are TRBV27 and TRBJ1-4; 7 nucleotides agree with TRBD1. Germline CDR1 MNHEY, CDR2 SMNVEV (reference sequence). J gave up 2 bases and V 7 bases, and 4 bases lay outside the gene matches. The CDR3 is 14 amino acids.

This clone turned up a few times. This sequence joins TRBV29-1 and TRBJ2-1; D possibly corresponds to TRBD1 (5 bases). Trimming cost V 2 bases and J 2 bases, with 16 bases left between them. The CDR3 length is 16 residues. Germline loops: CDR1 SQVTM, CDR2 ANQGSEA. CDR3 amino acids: CSVERGAELPYNEQFF. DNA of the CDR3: TGCAGCGTTGAAAGGGGTGCCGAGCTACCCTACAATGAGCAGTTCTTC.

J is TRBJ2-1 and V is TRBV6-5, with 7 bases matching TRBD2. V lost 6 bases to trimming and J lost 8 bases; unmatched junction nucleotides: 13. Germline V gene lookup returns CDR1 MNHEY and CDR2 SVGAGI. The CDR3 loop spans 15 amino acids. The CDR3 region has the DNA TGTGCCAGCAGCGCGCAGCGGCGGGAGATAGATGAGCAGTTCTTC. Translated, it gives CASSAQRREIDEQFF.

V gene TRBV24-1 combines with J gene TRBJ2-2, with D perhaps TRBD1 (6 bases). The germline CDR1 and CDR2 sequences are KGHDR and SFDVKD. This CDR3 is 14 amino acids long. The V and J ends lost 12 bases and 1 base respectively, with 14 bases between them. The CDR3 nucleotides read TGTGCCGCAGGTGGACAGATGAACACCGGGGAGCTGTTTTTT. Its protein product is CAAGGQMNTGELFF.

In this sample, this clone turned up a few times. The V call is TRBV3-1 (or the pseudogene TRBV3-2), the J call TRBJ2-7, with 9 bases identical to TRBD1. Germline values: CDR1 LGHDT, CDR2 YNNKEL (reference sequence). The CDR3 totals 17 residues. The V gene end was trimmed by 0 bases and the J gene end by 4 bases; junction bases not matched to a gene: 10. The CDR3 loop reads CASSQDRRDREKYEQYF. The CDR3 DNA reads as TGTGCCAGCAGCCAAGATCGGAGGGACAGGGAGAAGTACGAGCAGTACTTC.